This passage covers 8 T cell receptor beta chains from one sample sequenced in a study of T cells after yellow fever vaccination. From the 5' RACE reads, TCRdb called clonotypes with MiXCR, one entry per CDR3 protein. The profile shows about 26,000 distinct CDR3 sequences, 4.5% of them singletons. The specimen was PBMCs, either bulk or a sorted T-cell subset (CD4+, CD8+, memory, or dextramer-sorted; not recorded which), collected on the day of the yellow fever booster vaccination. These receptor sequences come from a man between 18 and 29 years old who received the YFV17D yellow fever vaccine.

In this sample, this clonotype turned up many times. The V call is TRBV7-9, the J call TRBJ1-1, with TRBD1 as a possible D gene (5 bases). V was clipped by 5 bases and J by 0 bases, with 10 bases between them. CDR3 length equals 14 residues. The germline V gene has CDR1 SEHNR and CDR2 FQNEAQ (reference sequence). CDR3 protein: CASSLGDVNTEAFF. DNA for the CDR3: TGTGCCAGCAGCCTTGGGGACGTGAACACTGAAGCTTTCTTT.

This clonotype was counted many times. The chain has TRBV18 and TRBJ2-7, with D perhaps matching TRBD2 (6 bases). Germline V gene sequence: CDR1 KGHSH, CDR2 LQKENI. With 3 bases removed from V and 7 bases from J, the gap between germline ends came to 16 bases. The CDR3 consists of 14 residues. The CDR3 DNA sequence: TGTGCCAGCTCACCCGATGGACTATATGGGGAGCAGTACTTC. Residues: CASSPDGLYGEQYF.

This clonotype was detected ten times or more. The chain recombines TRBV29-1 with TRBJ2-1; perhaps TRBD1 as D (5 bases). Trimming cost V 4 bases and J 7 bases, with 8 bases left between them. The germline gives CDR1 SQVTM, CDR2 ANQGSEA. The length of the CDR3 is 11 residues. The CDR3 loop reads CSVGRGNEQFF. The CDR3 nucleotides read TGCAGCGTTGGAAGGGGAAATGAGCAGTTCTTC.

The table lists this clonotype with many counts. The chain recombines TRBV7-9 with TRBJ2-1; TRBD1 might be the D (5 bases). This CDR3 contains 16 residues. V was trimmed by 7 bases and J by 4 bases, leaving 20 bases between them. Germline V CDR1 and CDR2: SEHNR, FQNEAQ (reference sequence). The CDR3 nucleotides read TGTGCCAGCACCCCCAAGGGGCAGACCCTTTACAATGAGCAGTTCTTC. It specifies CASTPKGQTLYNEQFF.

This clonotype has only one observation. A much larger clone sits a single nucleotide away, making a read error possible. The rearrangement joins TRBV20-1 to TRBJ1-1; no clear D gene. Germline V CDR1 and CDR2: DFQATT, SNEGSKA (reference sequence). The CDR3 runs to 14 residues. CDR3 region: CSAPGSSENTEDFF. The CDR3, as DNA: TGCAGTGCTCCCGGTTCCAGCGAGAACACTGAAGATTTCTTT.

In its sample, this clonotype was seen many times. The chain employs TRBV7-6 and TRBJ2-3, with D hard to call. The CDR3 extends over 13 amino acids. Germline V gives CDR1 SGHVS, CDR2 FNYEAQ. Trimming left V 5 bases short and J 7 bases short, with 13 bases between. The CDR3 reads CASSTPPSYTQYF. CDR3 in DNA: TGTGCCAGCAGCACCCCGCCGAGTTATACGCAGTATTTT.

This clonotype appeared many times. CDR3 in DNA: TGTGCCAGCAGCTTAGGACCGGGCACAGATACGCAGTATTTT. Its translation: CASSLGPGTDTQYF. The rearrangement joins TRBV7-2 to TRBJ2-3; D unclear. The length of the CDR3 is 14 residues. The V gene lost 1 base and the J gene lost 1 base, with 6 bases spanning the gap. CDR1 is SGHTA and CDR2 is FQGNSA in the germline V gene.

This clonotype was counted ten times or more. CDR3 loop: CASSLMGSLSGANVLTF. CDR3 coding DNA: TGTGCCAGCAGCTTAATGGGCAGCCTCTCTGGGGCCAACGTCCTGACTTTC. The rearrangement links TRBV7-2 to TRBJ2-6; unclear D gene. There are 17 residues in the CDR3. V was cut by 2 bases and J by 0 bases, with 11 bases left in between. Germline CDR1 and CDR2: SGHTA and FQGNSA.